The 16 T cell receptor beta chains given below trace back to one sample, sequenced in a study of blood T cell repertoires in COVID-19. Produced via immunoSEQ multiplex PCR; TCRdb's table is partial and in-frame only. This sample yields around 60,000 clones, of which roughly four fifths are seen a single time; approximately 3.6% belongs to the top ten. The material sequenced was peripheral blood. Receptors were obtained from a woman of 80 years or more with acute or convalescent COVID-19.

CDR3 bases: TGTGCCAGCAGCTCCACCGGACAGGGGAGGGGAAACACCATATATTTT. Encoded protein: CASSSTGQGRGNTIYF. The rearrangement uses TRBV11-2 and TRBJ1-3, with 9 bases identical to TRBD1. Germline V gene lookup returns CDR1 SGHAT and CDR2 FQNNGV. Germline trimming cut 4 bases from V and 4 bases from J; bases unmatched to any gene: 8. The CDR3 loop spans 16 amino acids.

The chain couples TRBV7-7 to TRBJ2-1; the D gene is possibly TRBD2 (6 bases). The CDR3 length is 14 residues. Trimming cost V 1 base and J 5 bases, with 9 bases left between them. Germline-derived CDR1 and CDR2 are SSHAT and FNYEAQ (reference sequence). CDR3 nucleotides: TGTGCCAGCAGCTTAGGGGGGGTAGACAATGAGCAGTTCTTC. Amino acids: CASSLGGVDNEQFF.

The genes are TRBV6-4 and TRBJ2-7; 8 bases align to TRBD1. The CDR3 has 16 residues. V lost 2 bases, J lost 4 bases, and 10 bases stayed unmatched. The germline V gene encodes CDR1 MRHNA and CDR2 SNTAGT. CDR3: CASSDEDRVGRYEQYF. The DNA of the CDR3 is TGTGCCAGCAGTGACGAGGACAGGGTAGGGAGGTACGAGCAGTACTTC.

The chain recombines TRBV5-6 with TRBJ2-6; D is possibly TRBD2 (6 bases). Looked up from germline, CDR1 is SGHDT and CDR2 is YYEEEE. The V end lost 3 bases, the J end lost 0 bases, and 19 bases lay between the germline ends. The CDR3 contains 19 residues. Here the CDR3 DNA reads TGTGCCAGCAGCTGGTTCGGTTGGCTGGGACTCTCTGGGGCCAACGTCCTGACTTTC. Protein sequence: CASSWFGWLGLSGANVLTF. Variable domain in full (rest from reference TRBV5-6 and TRBJ2-6): DAGVTQSPTHLIKTRGQQVTLRCSPKSGHDTVSWYQQALGQGPQFIFQYYEEEERQRGNFPDRFSGHQFPNYSSELNVNALLLGDSALYLCASSWFGWLGLSGANVLTFGAGSRLTVL.

The CDR3 nucleotides are TGTGCCAGTAGTATACTTTCCGGGGTCGAGCAGTACTTC. It yields the protein CASSILSGVEQYF. This chain joins TRBV19 and TRBJ2-7; perhaps TRBD2 as D (5 bases). The V end was cut by 2 bases, the J end by 6 bases, with 11 bases between. CDR1 is LNHDA, CDR2 SQIVND, per germline (reference sequence). CDR3 length: 13 residues.

The rearrangement joins TRBV18 to TRBJ1-2; TRBD1 matches 8 bases. Trimming removed 3 bases from V and 8 bases from J; junction bases left unmatched: 8. Germline CDR1 is KGHSH and CDR2 is LQKENI. The CDR3 extends over 14 amino acids. CDR3 region: CASSPEGQGFGYTF. The CDR3 coding sequence is TGTGCCAGCTCACCTGAAGGACAGGGTTTCGGCTACACCTTC.

The chain carries TRBV6-5 and TRBJ2-7, with D possibly being TRBD1 (6 bases). Trimming shortened V by 6 bases and J by 4 bases, and 16 bases separated the two germline ends. CDR1 is MNHEY and CDR2 is SVGAGI in the germline V gene. There are 14 residues in the CDR3. The CDR3 loop reads CASSSGQDIYEQYF. The CDR3 nucleotides are TGTGCCAGCAGCTCGGGACAAGACATTTACGAGCAGTACTTC.

The chain has TRBV7-3 and TRBJ2-3; 9 positions match TRBD2. The V gene end was trimmed by 5 bases and the J gene end by 4 bases; junction bases not matched to a gene: 7. The length of the CDR3 is 15 residues. Germline V gene sequence: CDR1 SGHTA, CDR2 FQGTGA. The CDR3 spells CASSPRGGGADTQYF. CDR3 DNA: TGTGCCAGCAGCCCACGTGGCGGGGGGGCAGATACGCAGTATTTT.

Only one count was recorded for this clone. At one of its ends the junction is not consistent with the germline gene, which may arise from a read error. V gene TRBV2 combines with J gene TRBJ1-5; 9 bases align to TRBD1. The CDR3 has 14 amino acids. CDR1 is SNHLY and CDR2 is FYNNEI in the germline V gene. The CDR3 here is CASSQGQGNQPQHF. In DNA, the CDR3 is TGTGCCAGCAGTCAGGGACAGGGCAACCAGCCCCAGCATTTT.

This clone was detected only a few times. The chain combines TRBV27 with TRBJ1-2; a weak D match, TRBD1 (5 bases). The V and J ends lost 6 bases and 4 bases respectively, with 18 bases between them. There are 15 residues in the CDR3. The V gene's germline CDR1 is MNHEY and CDR2 SMNVEV (reference sequence). The CDR3 DNA reads TGTGCCAGCAGCCCCGTCCAGGGTTGGGCCTATGGCTACACCTTC. Amino acid sequence: CASSPVQGWAYGYTF.

DNA of the CDR3: TGTGCCAGCTCACGACCGGGACTTCAAGGTTACAATGAGCAGTTCTTC. Translating it yields CASSRPGLQGYNEQFF. This chain joins TRBV18 and TRBJ2-1, with D possibly TRBD2 on 6 matching bases. CDR1 and CDR2 from the germline V gene are KGHSH and LQKENI. Trimming removed 4 bases from V and 4 bases from J, with 17 bases in between. The CDR3 length is 16 residues. The full variable domain, with the rest looked up from reference TRBV18 and TRBJ2-1, is NAGVMQNPRHLVRRRGQEARLRCSPMKGHSHVYWYRQLPEEGLKFMVYLQKENIIDESGMPKERFSAEFPKEGPSILRIQQVVRGDSAAYFCASSRPGLQGYNEQFFGPGTRLTVL.

The gene calls are TRBV6-2 or TRBV6-3 and TRBJ2-2, with TRBD2 matching 11 bases. Unmatched junction bases numbered 6, after V lost 4 bases and J lost 2 bases. The V gene's germline CDR1 is MNHEY and CDR2 SVGEGT. The length of the CDR3 is 17 residues. The CDR3 bases are TGTGCCAGCAGTTTCTTCGGACTAGCGGGTAACACCGGGGAGCTGTTTTTT. This codes for CASSFFGLAGNTGELFF.

The rearrangement links TRBV12-3 or TRBV12-4 to TRBJ1-2; unclear D gene. Trimming pared 5 bases from V and 4 bases from J, leaving 8 bases between. This CDR3 comprises 12 residues. The CDR3 nucleotides read TGTGCCAGCAGTACCCTAATCTATGGCTACACCTTC. Its protein product is CASSTLIYGYTF.

This chain links TRBV5-1 with TRBJ2-2; D is undetermined. Trimming stripped 3 bases from V and 7 bases from J, with 10 bases between. The CDR3 loop spans 13 amino acids. CDR1 and CDR2 (germline): SGHRS, YFSETQ. CDR3 in amino acids: CASSYLADGELFF. The CDR3 region has the DNA TGCGCCAGCAGCTACTTGGCGGACGGGGAGCTGTTTTTT.

In this sample, this clone turned up once. The chain couples TRBV3-1 (or the pseudogene TRBV3-2) to TRBJ1-2; D remains unclear. The V end lost 4 bases, the J end lost 4 bases, and 10 bases lay between the germline ends. The CDR3 loop spans 13 amino acids. Germline CDR1 and CDR2: LGHDT and YNNKEL (reference sequence). For the CDR3, the DNA is TGTGCCAGCAGCCCCTTTCCGCGCTATGGCTACACCTTC. Translating it yields CASSPFPRYGYTF.

The chain has TRBV7-9 and TRBJ2-3, with 8 bases lining up with TRBD1. There are 15 residues in the CDR3. Germline V CDR1 and CDR2: SEHNR, FQNEAQ (reference sequence). Trimming took 5 bases from V and 1 from J; bases not matched to a gene: 5. The CDR3 spells CASSRQGPRTDTQYF. CDR3 in DNA: TGTGCCAGCAGCCGACAGGGGCCTCGCACAGATACGCAGTATTTT.